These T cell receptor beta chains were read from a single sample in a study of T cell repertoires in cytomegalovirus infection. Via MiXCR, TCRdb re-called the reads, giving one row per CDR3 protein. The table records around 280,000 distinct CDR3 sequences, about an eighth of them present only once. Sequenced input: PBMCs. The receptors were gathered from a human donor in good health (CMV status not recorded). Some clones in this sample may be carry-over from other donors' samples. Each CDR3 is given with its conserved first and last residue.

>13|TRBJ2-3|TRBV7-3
CASSSTTRDTQYF
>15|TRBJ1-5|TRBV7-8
CASSLVRTRAQPQHF
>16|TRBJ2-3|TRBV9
CASSEGWTGTTDTQYF
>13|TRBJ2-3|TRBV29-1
CSVSRGVTDTQYF
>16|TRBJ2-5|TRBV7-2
CASSLVGVGLRGTQYF
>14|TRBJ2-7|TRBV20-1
CSARDPTGPGEQYF
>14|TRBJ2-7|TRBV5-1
CASHRDPASYEQYF
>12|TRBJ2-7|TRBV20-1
CSARITGREQYF
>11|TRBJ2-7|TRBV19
CASLSGGGQYF
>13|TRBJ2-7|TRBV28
CASQTLGPHEQYF
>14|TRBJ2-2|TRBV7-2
CASSFGMNTGELFF
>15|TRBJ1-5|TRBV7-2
CASSPWGTANQPQHF
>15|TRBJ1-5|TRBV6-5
CASRSGADFNQPQHF
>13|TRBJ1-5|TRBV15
CATSRDSGQPQHF
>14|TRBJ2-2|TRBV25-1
CASRGQGYTGELFF
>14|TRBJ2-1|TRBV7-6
CASSSDVGLGEQFF
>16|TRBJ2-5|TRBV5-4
CASSLVGAGRQETQYF
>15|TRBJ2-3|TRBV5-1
CASSSAGGDTDTQYF
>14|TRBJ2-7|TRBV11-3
CASSPSGQTYEQYF
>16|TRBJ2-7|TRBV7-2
CASSPAGTSAIYEQYF
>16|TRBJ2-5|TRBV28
CASSQTLAGGGETQYF
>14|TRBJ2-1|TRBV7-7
CASSEGGSYNEQFF
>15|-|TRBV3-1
CASSQGVLAKNIQFF
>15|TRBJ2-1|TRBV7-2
CASSTTRGTSGEQFF
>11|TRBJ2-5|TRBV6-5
CASVAGETQYF
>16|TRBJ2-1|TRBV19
CASSQRTGVSYNEQFF
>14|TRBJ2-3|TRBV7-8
CASSASGTSRSGYF
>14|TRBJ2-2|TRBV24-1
CATSDGLKGGELFF
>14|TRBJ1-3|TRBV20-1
CSARVSNSGNTIYF
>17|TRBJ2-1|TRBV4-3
CASSQRSGVSSYNEQFF